Each of the 5 T cell receptor beta chains below was sequenced from the same sample in a study of blood T cell repertoires in COVID-19. The assay was immunoSEQ multiplex PCR, and TCRdb's table has in-frame clones only and misses some. The sample records about 160,000 clones, roughly 90% being singletons. Source material: peripheral blood. Source of these receptors: a man aged 25 to 45 with COVID-19, enrolled during active disease.

The V gene is TRBV5-1, the J gene TRBJ2-1; D not certain. Germline V gene lookup returns CDR1 SGHRS and CDR2 YFSETQ. Trimming pared 0 bases from V and 6 bases from J, leaving 4 bases between. This CDR3 comprises 12 residues. The CDR3 DNA is TGCGCCAGCAGCTTGGCTACCAATGAGCAGTTCTTC. This gives the protein CASSLATNEQFF.

The chain has TRBV25-1 and TRBJ1-2; TRBD1 agrees at 7 bases. V shed 4 bases and J 2 bases; nucleotides not matched to a gene: 7. The germline CDR1 and CDR2 sequences are MGHDK and SYGVNS. CDR3 length: 15 amino acids. The CDR3 reads CASSARTGRNYGYTF. CDR3 bases: TGTGCCAGCAGTGCGCGGACAGGTCGCAACTATGGCTACACCTTC.

The chain combines TRBV6-4 with TRBJ1-1, with unresolved D. CDR1 is MRHNA, CDR2 SNTAGT, per germline. The CDR3 contains 16 residues. V was clipped by 0 bases and J by 1 base, with 12 bases between them. The CDR3 bases are TGTGCCAGCAGTGACTCGTTCGAGGTCAAGAACACTGAAGCTTTCTTT. The encoded protein is CASSDSFEVKNTEAFF.

The chain uses TRBV5-6 and TRBJ2-5; the match to TRBD1 covers 11 bases. The germline V gene encodes CDR1 SGHDT and CDR2 YYEEEE. J gave up 5 bases and V 3 bases, and 15 bases lay outside the gene matches. This CDR3 contains 18 residues. The CDR3 DNA reads as TGTGCCAGCAGCTCGGGACCGGACAGGGGGCGAGAGTTTGAGACCCAGTACTTC. Residues: CASSSGPDRGREFETQYF.

This clone is a singleton in its sample. This chain connects TRBV5-1 to TRBJ2-2, with no clear D. This CDR3 is built from 14 residues. Germline values: CDR1 SGHRS, CDR2 YFSETQ. V was clipped by 4 bases and J by 2 bases, with 9 bases between them. As DNA, the CDR3 is TGCGCCAGCAGCGACCAGCGAAACACCGGGGAGCTGTTTTTT. Translated, it gives CASSDQRNTGELFF. Supplemented by reference TRBV5-1 and TRBJ2-2, the full variable domain reads KAGVTQTPRYLIKTRGQQVTLSCSPISGHRSVSWYQQTPGQGLQFLFEYFSETQRNKGNFPGRFSGRQFSNSRSEMNVSTLELGDSALYLCASSDQRNTGELFFGEGSRLTVL.